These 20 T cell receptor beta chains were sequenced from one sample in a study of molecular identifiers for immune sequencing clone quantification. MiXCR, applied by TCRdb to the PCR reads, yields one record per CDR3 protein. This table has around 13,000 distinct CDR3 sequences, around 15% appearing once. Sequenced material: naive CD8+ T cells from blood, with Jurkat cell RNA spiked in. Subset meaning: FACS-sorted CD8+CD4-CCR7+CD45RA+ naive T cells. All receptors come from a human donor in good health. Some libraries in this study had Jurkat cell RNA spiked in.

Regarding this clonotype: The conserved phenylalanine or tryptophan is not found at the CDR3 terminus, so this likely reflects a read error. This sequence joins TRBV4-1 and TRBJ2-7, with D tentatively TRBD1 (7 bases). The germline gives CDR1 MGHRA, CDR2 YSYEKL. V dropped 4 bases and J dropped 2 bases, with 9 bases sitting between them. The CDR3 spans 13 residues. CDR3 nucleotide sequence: TGCGCCAGCAGCCGCGGGACAGCCTACGAGCAGTACCTC. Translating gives CASSRGTAYEQYL.

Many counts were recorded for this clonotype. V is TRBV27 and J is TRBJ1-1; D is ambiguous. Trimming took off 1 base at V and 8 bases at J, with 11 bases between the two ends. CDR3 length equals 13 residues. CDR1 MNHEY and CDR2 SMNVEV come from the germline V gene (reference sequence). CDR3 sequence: CASSLFPGREAFF. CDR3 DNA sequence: TGTGCCAGCAGTTTATTCCCGGGGAGAGAAGCTTTCTTT.

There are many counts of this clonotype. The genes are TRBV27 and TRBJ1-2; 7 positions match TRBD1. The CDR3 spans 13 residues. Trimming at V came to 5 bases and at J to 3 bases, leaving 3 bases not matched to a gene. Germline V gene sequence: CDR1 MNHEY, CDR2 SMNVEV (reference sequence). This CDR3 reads CASSKTGDYGYTF. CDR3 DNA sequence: TGTGCCAGCAGTAAAACAGGGGACTATGGCTACACCTTC.

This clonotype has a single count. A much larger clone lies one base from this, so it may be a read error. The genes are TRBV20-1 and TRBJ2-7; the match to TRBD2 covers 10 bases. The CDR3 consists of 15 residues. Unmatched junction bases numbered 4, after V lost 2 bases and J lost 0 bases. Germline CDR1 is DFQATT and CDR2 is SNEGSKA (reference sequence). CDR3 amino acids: CSARTGLAASYEQYF. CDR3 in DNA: TGCAGTGCTAGAACCGGACTAGCGGCCTCCTACGAGCAGTACTTC.

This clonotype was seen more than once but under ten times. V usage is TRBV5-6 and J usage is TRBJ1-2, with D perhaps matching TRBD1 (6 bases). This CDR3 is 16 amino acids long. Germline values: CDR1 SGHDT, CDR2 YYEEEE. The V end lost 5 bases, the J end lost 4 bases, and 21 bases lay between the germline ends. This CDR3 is CASRFGAAGAGYGYTF. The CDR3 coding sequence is TGTGCCAGCAGGTTCGGCGCTGCAGGGGCCGGCTATGGCTACACCTTC.

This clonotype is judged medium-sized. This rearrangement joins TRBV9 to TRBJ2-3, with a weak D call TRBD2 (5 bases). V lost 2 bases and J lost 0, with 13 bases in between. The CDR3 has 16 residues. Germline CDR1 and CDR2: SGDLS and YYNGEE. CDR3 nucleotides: TGTGCCAGCAGCGTGTTGGCGGGCCTGAGCACAGATACGCAGTATTTT. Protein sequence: CASSVLAGLSTDTQYF.

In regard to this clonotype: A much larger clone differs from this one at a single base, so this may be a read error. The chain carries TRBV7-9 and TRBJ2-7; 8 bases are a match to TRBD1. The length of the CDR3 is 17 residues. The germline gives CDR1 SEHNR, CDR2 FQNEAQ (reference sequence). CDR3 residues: CASSGVGRDRISYKQYF. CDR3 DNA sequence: TGTGCCAGCAGCGGAGTTGGCCGGGACAGGATCTCCTACAAGCAGTACTTC.

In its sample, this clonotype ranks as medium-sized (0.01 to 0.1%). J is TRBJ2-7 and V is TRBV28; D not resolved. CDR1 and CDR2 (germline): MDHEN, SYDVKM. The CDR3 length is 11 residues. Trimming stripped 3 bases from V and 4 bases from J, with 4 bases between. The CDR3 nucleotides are TGTGCCAGCAGTTTTGGGTACGAGCAGTACTTC. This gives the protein CASSFGYEQYF.

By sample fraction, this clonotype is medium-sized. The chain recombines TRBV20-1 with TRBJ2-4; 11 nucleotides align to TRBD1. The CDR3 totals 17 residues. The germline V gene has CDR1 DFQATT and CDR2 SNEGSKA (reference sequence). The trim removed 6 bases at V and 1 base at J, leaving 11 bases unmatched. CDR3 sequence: CSATGQGVVVAKNIQYF. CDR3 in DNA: TGCAGTGCAACGGGACAGGGGGTAGTCGTGGCCAAAAACATTCAGTACTTC.

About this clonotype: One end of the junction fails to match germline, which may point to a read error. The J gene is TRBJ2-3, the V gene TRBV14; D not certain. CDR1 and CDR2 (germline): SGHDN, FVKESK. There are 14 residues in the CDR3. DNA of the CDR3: TGTGCCTGCAGCCAATGGGGTCCTTCGGATACGCGGTATTTT. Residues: CACSQWGPSDTRYF. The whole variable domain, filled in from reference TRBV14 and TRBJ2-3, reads EAGVTQFPSHSVIEKGQTVTLRCDPISGHDNLYWYRRVMGKEIKFLLHFVKESKQDESGMPNNRFLAERTGGTYSTLKVQPAELEDSGVYFCACSQWGPSDTRYFGPGTRLTVL.

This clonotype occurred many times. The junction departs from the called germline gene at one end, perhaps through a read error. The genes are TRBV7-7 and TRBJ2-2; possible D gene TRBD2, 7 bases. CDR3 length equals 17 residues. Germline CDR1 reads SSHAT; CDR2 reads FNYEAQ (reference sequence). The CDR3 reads CASSPAGASANTGELFF. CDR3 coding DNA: TGTGCTAGCAGCCCCGCGGGGGCTAGCGCGAACACCGGGGAGCTGTTTTTT.

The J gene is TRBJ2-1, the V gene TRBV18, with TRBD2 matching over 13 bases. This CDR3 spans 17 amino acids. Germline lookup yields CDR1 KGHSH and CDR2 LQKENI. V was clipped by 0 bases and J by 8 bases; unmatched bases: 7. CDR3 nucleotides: TGTGCCAGCTCACCACCGGTTTGGACTAGCGGGAGTGATGAGCAGTTCTTC. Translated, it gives CASSPPVWTSGSDEQFF.

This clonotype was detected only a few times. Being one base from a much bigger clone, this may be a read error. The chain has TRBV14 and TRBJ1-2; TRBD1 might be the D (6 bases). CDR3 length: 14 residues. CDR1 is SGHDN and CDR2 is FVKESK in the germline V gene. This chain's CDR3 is CASSQVTGPYGYAF. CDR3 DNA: TGTGCCAGCAGCCAAGTTACAGGGCCCTATGGCTACGCCTTC.

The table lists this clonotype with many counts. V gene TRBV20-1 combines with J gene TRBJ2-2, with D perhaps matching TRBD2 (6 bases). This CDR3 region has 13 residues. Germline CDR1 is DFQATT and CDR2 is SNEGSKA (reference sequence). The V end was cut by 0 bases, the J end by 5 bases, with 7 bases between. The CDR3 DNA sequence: TGCAGTGCTAGAGATGCGGGAACCGGGGAGCTGTTTTTT. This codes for CSARDAGTGELFF.

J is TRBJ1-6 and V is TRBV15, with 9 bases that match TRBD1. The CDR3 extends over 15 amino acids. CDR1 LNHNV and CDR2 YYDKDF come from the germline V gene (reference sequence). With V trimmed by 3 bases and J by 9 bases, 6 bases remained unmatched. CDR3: CATSRKGQGGSPLHF. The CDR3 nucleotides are TGTGCCACCAGCAGGAAGGGACAGGGCGGTTCACCCCTCCACTTT.

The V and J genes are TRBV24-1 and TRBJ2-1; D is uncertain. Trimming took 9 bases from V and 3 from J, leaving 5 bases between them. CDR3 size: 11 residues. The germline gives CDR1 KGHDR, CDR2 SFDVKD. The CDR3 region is CATGNYNEQFF. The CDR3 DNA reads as TGTGCCACCGGGAACTACAATGAGCAGTTCTTC.

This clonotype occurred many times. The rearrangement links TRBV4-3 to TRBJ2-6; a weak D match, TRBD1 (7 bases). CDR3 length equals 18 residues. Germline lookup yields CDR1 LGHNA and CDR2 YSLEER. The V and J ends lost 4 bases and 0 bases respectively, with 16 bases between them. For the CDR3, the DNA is TGCGCCAGCAGCCCCTGGGGGGACAGTGGCTCTGGGGCCAACGTCCTGACTTTC. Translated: CASSPWGDSGSGANVLTF.

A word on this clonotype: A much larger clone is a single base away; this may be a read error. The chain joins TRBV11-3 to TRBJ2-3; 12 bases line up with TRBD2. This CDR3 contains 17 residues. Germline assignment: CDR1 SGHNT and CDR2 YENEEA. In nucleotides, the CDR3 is TGTGCCAGCAGCTCCCGGGCGACTAGCGGGGGCACAGATACGCGGTATTTT. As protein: CASSSRATSGGTDTRYF.

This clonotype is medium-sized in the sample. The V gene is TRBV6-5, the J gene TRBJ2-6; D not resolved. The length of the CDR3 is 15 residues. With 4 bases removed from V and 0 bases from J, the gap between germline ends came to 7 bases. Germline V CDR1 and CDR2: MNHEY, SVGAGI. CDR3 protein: CASSLSGSGANVLTF. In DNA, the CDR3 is TGTGCCAGCAGTTTATCGGGCTCTGGGGCCAACGTCCTGACTTTC.

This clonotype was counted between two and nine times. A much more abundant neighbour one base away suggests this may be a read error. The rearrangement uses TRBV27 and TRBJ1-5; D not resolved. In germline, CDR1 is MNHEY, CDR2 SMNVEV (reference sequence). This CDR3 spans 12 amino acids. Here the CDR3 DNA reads TGTACCAGCAGTCCAGTGAACCAGCCCCAGCATTTT. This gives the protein CTSSPVNQPQHF.